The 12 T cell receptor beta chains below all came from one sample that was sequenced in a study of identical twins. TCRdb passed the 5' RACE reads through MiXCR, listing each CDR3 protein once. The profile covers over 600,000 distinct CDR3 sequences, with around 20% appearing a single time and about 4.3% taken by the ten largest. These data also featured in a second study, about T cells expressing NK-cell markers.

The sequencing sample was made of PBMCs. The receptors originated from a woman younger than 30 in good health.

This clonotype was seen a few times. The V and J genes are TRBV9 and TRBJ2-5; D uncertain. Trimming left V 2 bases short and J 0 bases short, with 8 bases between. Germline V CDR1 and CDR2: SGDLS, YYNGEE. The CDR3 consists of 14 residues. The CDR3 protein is CASSVDVHQETQYF. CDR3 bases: TGTGCCAGCAGCGTCGACGTCCACCAAGAGACCCAGTACTTC.

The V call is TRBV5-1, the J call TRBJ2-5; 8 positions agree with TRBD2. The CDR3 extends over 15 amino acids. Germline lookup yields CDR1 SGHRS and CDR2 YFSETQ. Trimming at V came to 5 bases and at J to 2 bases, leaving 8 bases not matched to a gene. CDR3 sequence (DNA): TGCGCCAGCAGACGGTTACTAGCGGTACAAGAGACCCAGTACTTC. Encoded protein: CASRRLLAVQETQYF.

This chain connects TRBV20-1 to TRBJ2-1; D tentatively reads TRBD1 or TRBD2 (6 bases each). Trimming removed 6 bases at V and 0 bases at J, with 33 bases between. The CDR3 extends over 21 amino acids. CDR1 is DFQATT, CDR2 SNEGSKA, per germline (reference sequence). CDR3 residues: CSARPGLSSGASLSSYNEQFF. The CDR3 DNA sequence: TGCAGTGCAAGACCAGGACTGTCATCGGGGGCAAGCCTGAGCTCCTACAATGAGCAGTTCTTC.

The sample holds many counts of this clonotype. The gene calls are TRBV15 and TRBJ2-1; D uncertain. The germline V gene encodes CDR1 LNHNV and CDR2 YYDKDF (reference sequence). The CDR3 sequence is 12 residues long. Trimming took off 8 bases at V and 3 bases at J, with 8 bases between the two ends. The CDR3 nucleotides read TGTGCCACCTCCACGGGCTACAATGAGCAGTTCTTC. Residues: CATSTGYNEQFF.

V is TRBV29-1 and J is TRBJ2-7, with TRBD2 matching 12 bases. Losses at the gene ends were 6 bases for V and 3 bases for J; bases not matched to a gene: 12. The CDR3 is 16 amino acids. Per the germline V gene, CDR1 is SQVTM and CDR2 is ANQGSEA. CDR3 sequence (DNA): TGCAGCGTCGCGAGACTAGCGGGAGTCCCCTTCTACGAGCAGTACTTC. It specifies CSVARLAGVPFYEQYF.

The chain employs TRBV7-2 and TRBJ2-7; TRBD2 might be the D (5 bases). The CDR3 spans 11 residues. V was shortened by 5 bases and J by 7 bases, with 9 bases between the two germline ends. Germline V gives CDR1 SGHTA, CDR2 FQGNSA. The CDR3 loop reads CASSTRGEQYF. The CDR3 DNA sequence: TGTGCCAGCAGCACCCGAGGGGAGCAGTACTTC.

The CDR3 DNA reads TGTGCCATCAGAGACCTTAACCGGGACAGCCAGAAAGGGGCGCAGTACTTC. Its translation: CAIRDLNRDSQKGAQYF. The chain links TRBV10-3 to TRBJ2-7; 7 bases are a match to TRBD1. Unmatched junction bases numbered 23, after V lost 6 bases and J lost 9 bases. The CDR3 is made up of 17 amino acids. CDR1 is ENHRY and CDR2 is SYGVKD in the germline V gene.

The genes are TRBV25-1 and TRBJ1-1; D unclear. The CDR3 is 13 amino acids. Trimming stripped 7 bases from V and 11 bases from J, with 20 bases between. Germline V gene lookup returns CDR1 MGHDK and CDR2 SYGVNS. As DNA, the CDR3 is TGTGCCAGCATCCGAATAGGGTCGGAAAAGGCTTTCTTT. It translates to CASIRIGSEKAFF.

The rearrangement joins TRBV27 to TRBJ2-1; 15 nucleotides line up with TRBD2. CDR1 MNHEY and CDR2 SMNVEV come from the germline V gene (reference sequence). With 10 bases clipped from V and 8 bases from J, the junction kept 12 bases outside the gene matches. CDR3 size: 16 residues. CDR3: CAIGTSGGSGEYEQFF. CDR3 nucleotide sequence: TGTGCCATCGGGACTAGCGGGGGGAGCGGGGAGTATGAGCAGTTCTTC.

The CDR3 loop is CSAPASGGPLNEQFF. In nucleotides, the CDR3 is TGCAGTGCCCCAGCCTCGGGGGGGCCCCTCAATGAGCAGTTCTTC. The rearrangement joins TRBV20-1 to TRBJ2-1, with 8 bases matching TRBD2. The CDR3 totals 15 residues. In germline, CDR1 is DFQATT, CDR2 SNEGSKA (reference sequence). Trimming removed 6 bases from V and 6 bases from J; junction bases left unmatched: 13.

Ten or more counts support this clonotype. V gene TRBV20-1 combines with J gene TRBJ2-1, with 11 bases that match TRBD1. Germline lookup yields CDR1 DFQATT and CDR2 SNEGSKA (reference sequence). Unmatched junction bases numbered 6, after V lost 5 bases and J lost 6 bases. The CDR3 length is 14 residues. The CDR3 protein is CSASSGTGGNEQFF. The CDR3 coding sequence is TGCAGTGCTTCGTCCGGGACAGGGGGCAATGAGCAGTTCTTC.

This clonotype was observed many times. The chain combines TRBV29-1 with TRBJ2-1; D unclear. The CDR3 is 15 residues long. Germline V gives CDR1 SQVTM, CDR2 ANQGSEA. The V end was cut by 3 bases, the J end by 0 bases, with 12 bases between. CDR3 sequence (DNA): TGCAGCGTTGAGGAACAGTGGTTCTCCTACAATGAGCAGTTCTTC. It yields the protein CSVEEQWFSYNEQFF.